Listed below are T cell receptor beta chains from one sample, sequenced in a study of blood T cell repertoires in COVID-19. Clones were read by immunoSEQ multiplex PCR, and TCRdb kept only the in-frame ones, dropping some. The table has fewer than 500,000 clones, around 89% seen once. The sample was peripheral blood. The receptors shown here come from a woman aged 25 to 39 with acute or convalescent COVID-19. CDR3s include the opening cysteine and the closing phenylalanine or tryptophan. D genes are given only for firm matches. Part of the rows lack a size; the others show once, few, many or a class for expanded clones.

J | V | D | size | CDR3 | DNA
TRBJ1-3 | TRBV25-1 | - | - | CASSDRVQAYSGNTIYF | TGTGCCAGCAGTGACCGAGTACAGGCCTACTCTGGAAACACCATATATTTT
TRBJ2-3 | TRBV1 | - | once | CTSSRLLAGPSDTQYF | TGCACCAGCAGCCGATTACTAGCGGGGCCATCCGATACGCAGTATTTT
TRBJ2-5 | TRBV23-1 | - | - | CASSQHQYF | TGCGCCAGCAGTCAACACCAGTACTTC
TRBJ2-1 | TRBV5-1 | TRBD2 | - | CASSPSGDYNEQFF | TGCGCCAGCAGCCCTAGCGGGGACTACAATGAGCAGTTCTTC
TRBJ1-4 | TRBV2 | - | - | CASSSGRGVGKLFF | TGTGCCAGCAGTTCCGGACGGGGAGTTGGAAAACTGTTTTTT
TRBJ2-7 | TRBV18 | TRBD1 | - | CASSSTGTAYEQYF | TGTGCCAGCTCATCTACCGGGACAGCCTACGAGCAGTACTTC
TRBJ1-4 | TRBV30 | TRBD1 | - | CAWSAFRGLGEKLFF | TGTGCCTGGAGTGCCTTCAGGGGGCTAGGGGAAAAACTGTTTTTT
TRBJ2-7 | TRBV4-1 | TRBD2 | - | CASSHQPSGYEQYF | TGCGCCAGCAGCCATCAGCCTAGCGGCTACGAGCAGTACTTC
TRBJ2-3 | TRBV5-3 | - | - | CARSYGVDTQYF | TGTGCCAGAAGCTACGGAGTAGATACGCAGTATTTT
TRBJ2-5 | TRBV3-1/TRBV3-2 | - | - | CASSFPDGHGETQYF | TGTGCCAGCAGCTTTCCGGACGGACATGGGGAGACCCAGTACTTC
TRBJ2-5 | TRBV30 | TRBD2 | - | CAWSKDSGGQETQYF | TGTGCCTGGAGTAAGGATAGCGGGGGCCAAGAGACCCAGTACTTC
TRBJ1-5 | TRBV5-6 | - | - | CASSLRSGVGNQPQHF | TGTGCCAGCAGCTTGAGGTCAGGGGTAGGGAATCAGCCCCAGCATTTT
TRBJ2-1 | TRBV3-1/TRBV3-2 | - | once | CASSRWSSGYNEQFF | TGTGCCAGCAGCCGTTGGTCGAGCGGATACAATGAGCAGTTCTTC
TRBJ1-2 | TRBV29-1 | - | - | CSVRGEPAYGYTF | TGCAGCGTGCGGGGGGAGCCCGCCTATGGCTACACCTTC
TRBJ2-3 | TRBV25-1 | - | once | CASSEQGFSTDTQYF | TGTGCCAGCAGTGAACAGGGGTTTAGCACAGATACGCAGTATTTT
TRBJ2-7 | TRBV3-1/TRBV3-2 | TRBD2 | - | CASSPSGLAGSYEQYF | TGTGCCAGCAGCCCTTCCGGACTAGCGGGTTCCTACGAGCAGTACTTC
TRBJ2-5 | TRBV5-4 | TRBD2 | once | CASSLPSGNGETQYF | TGTGCCAGCAGCTTGCCCAGCGGGAATGGAGAGACCCAGTACTTC
TRBJ1-1 | TRBV18 | TRBD1 | - | CASSRQGMNTEAFF | TGTGCCAGCTCACGACAGGGCATGAACACTGAAGCTTTCTTT
TRBJ1-2 | TRBV7-2 | TRBD1 | - | CASSFRNRGGYTF | TGTGCCAGCAGCTTCAGGAACAGGGGAGGCTACACCTTC
TRBJ1-2 | TRBV30 | - | - | CAWSQRTDSPFGYTF | TGTGCCTGGAGTCAAAGGACAGACAGCCCTTTTGGCTACACCTTC
TRBJ1-4 | TRBV7-9 | TRBD1 | - | CASSLGQGAINEKLFF | TGTGCCAGCAGCCTGGGACAGGGGGCGATTAATGAAAAACTGTTTTTT
TRBJ2-5 | TRBV28 | TRBD2 | - | CASSFVLGGGKIETQYF | TGTGCCAGCAGTTTTGTGCTCGGGGGGGGTAAGATAGAGACCCAGTACTTC
TRBJ1-1 | TRBV9 | - | - | CASSPWGGPMNTEAFF | TGTGCCAGCAGCCCTTGGGGGGGACCGATGAACACTGAAGCTTTCTTT
TRBJ2-7 | TRBV10-1 | - | - | CASSESHSGTYEQYF | TGCGCCAGCAGTGAGTCTCACTCGGGAACCTACGAGCAGTACTTC
TRBJ2-2 | TRBV5-1 | TRBD1 | - | CASSWTGHTGELFF | TGCGCCAGCAGTTGGACAGGGCACACCGGGGAGCTGTTTTTT
TRBJ2-3 | TRBV14 | - | - | CASSQSLGQALSTDTQYF | TGTGCCAGCAGCCAAAGTTTGGGGCAGGCGCTAAGCACAGATACGCAGTATTTT
TRBJ1-1 | TRBV9 | - | - | CASSQTGNTEAFF | TGTGCCAGCAGCCAGACAGGGAACACTGAAGCTTTCTTT
TRBJ1-1 | TRBV7-3 | TRBD1 | - | CASSTNRGNTEAFF | TGTGCCAGCAGTACTAACAGGGGGAACACTGAAGCTTTCTTT
TRBJ1-2 | TRBV3-1/TRBV3-2 | TRBD1 | - | CASSQVRGRDNYGYTF | TGTGCCAGCAGCCAAGTGAGGGGGCGTGACAACTATGGCTACACCTTC